This T cell receptor beta chain appears in the sequencing data of a study of beta chain features in type 1 diabetes. Study-wide findings and caveats: Shorter TCRB CDR3s, moderately but significantly so, were found in Type 1 diabetes patients in all four CD4+ subsets. Resolution of whether HLA type affects TCRB rearrangement was not achieved here. Patients and controls would be equally affected if PCR favored shorter templates. Cells with high TCR expression could be over-represented by cDNA sequencing.

cDNA synthesis used the whole RNA isolate, giving expressed TCRB sequences. Data came from immunoSEQ multiplex PCR; TCRdb stores just in-frame clones and leaves some out. This table holds under 200,000 clones, approximately 9% found once. The germline V and J ends were trimmed by 1 base and 3 bases, with 10 bases remaining between them. The CDR3 consists of 14 residues. The germline CDR1 and CDR2 sequences are SGHRS and YFSETQ. A single heparinised draw of about 120 mL on average was taken per donor. Remarks on this clone: Its antigen is as yet unknown.

The chain has TRBV5-1 and TRBJ2-5; tentatively, D is TRBD1 (6 bases). Specimen: central memory CD4+ T cells from blood. The TCR sequence derives from a woman aged 18-29 years with type 1 diabetes. CDR3 residues: CASSLTGREETQYF. As DNA, the CDR3 is TGCGCCAGCAGCTTGACAGGGAGAGAAGAGACCCAGTACTTC.